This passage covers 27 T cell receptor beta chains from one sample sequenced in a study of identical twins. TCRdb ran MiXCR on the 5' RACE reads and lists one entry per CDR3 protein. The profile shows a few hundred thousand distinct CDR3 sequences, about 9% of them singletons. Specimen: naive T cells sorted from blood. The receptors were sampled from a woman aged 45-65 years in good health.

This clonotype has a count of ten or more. The CDR3 region is CSAREREHEQYF. DNA for the CDR3: TGCAGTGCTAGAGAGCGGGAGCACGAGCAGTACTTC. The chain joins TRBV20-1 to TRBJ2-7; 7 bases are a match to TRBD2. The CDR3 covers 12 residues. CDR1 and CDR2 from the germline V gene are DFQATT and SNEGSKA (reference sequence). J was trimmed by 5 bases and V by 0 bases; bases with no gene match: 1.

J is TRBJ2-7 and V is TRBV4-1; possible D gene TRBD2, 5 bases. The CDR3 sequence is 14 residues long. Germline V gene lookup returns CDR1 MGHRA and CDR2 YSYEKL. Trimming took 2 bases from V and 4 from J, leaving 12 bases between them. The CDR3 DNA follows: TGCGCCAGCAGCCAACCCGGGAAAGAGTACGAGCAGTACTTC. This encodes CASSQPGKEYEQYF.

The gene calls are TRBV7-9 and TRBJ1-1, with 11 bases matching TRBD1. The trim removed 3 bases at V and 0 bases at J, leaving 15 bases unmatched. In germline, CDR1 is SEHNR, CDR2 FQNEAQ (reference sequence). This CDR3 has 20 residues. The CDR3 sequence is CASSFPSRGTGGRLNTEAFF. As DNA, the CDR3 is TGTGCCAGCAGCTTCCCTTCCAGGGGGACAGGGGGGCGTCTGAACACTGAAGCTTTCTTT.

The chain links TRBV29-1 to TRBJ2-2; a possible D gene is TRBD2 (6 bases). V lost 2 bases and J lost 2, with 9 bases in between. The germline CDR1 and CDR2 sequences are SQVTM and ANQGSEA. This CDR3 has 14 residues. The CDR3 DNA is TGCAGCGTTGAACTGGGACTTAACACCGGGGAGCTGTTTTTT. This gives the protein CSVELGLNTGELFF.

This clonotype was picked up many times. In DNA, the CDR3 is TGCAGCGTTGAAGGGGGACTAGCGGGAGGCACAGATACGCAGTATTTT. Its translation is CSVEGGLAGGTDTQYF. The chain employs TRBV29-1 and TRBJ2-3; TRBD2 matches 14 bases. The V gene's germline CDR1 is SQVTM and CDR2 ANQGSEA. With V trimmed by 1 base and J by 1 base, 1 base remained unmatched. The CDR3 consists of 16 residues.

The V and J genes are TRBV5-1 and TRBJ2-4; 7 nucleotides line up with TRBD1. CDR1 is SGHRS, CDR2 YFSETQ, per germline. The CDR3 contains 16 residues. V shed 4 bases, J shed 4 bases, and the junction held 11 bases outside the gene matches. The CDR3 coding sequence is TGCGCCAGCAGCCGAGTGGACAGGAGGCCAAAAAACATTCAGTACTTC. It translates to CASSRVDRRPKNIQYF.

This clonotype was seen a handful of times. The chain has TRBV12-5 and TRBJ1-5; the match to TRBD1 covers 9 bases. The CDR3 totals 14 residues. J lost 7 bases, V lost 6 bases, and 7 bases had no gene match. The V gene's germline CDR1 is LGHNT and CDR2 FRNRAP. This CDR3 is CASGPTGGPQPQHF. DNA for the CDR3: TGTGCTAGTGGACCAACAGGGGGCCCACAGCCCCAGCATTTT.

CDR3 sequence reads: CASSLRKPGLAKFTDTQYF. The CDR3 DNA is TGTGCCAGCAGCTTAAGAAAACCGGGACTAGCTAAATTCACAGATACGCAGTATTTT. The J gene is TRBJ2-3, the V gene TRBV7-2; 9 nucleotides match TRBD2. The J segment lost 2 bases and the V segment lost 2 bases, leaving 14 bases of the junction unmatched. The germline gives CDR1 SGHTA, CDR2 FQGNSA. This CDR3 contains 19 residues.

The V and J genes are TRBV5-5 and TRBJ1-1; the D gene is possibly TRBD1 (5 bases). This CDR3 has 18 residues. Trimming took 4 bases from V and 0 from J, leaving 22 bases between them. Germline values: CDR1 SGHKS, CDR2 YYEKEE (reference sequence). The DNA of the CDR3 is TGTGCCAGCAGCCCGGGGCAGGACCCAAACCCTATGAACACTGAAGCTTTCTTT. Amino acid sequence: CASSPGQDPNPMNTEAFF. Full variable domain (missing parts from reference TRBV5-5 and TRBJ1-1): DAGVTQSPTHLIKTRGQQVTLRCSPISGHKSVSWYQQVLGQGPQFIFQYYEKEERGRGNFPDRFSARQFPNYSSELNVNALLLGDSALYLCASSPGQDPNPMNTEAFFGQGTRLTVV.

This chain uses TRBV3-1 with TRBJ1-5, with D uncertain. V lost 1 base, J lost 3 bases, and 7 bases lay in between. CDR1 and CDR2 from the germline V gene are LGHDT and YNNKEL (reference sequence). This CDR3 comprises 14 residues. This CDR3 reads CASSQGRINQPQHF. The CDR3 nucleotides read TGTGCCAGCAGCCAAGGGCGGATCAATCAGCCCCAGCATTTT. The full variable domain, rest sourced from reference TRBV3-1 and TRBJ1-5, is DTAVSQTPKYLVTQMGNDKSIKCEQNLGHDTMYWYKQDSKKFLKIMFSYNNKELIINETVPNRFSPKSPDKAHLNLHINSLELGDSAVYFCASSQGRINQPQHFGDGTRLSIL.

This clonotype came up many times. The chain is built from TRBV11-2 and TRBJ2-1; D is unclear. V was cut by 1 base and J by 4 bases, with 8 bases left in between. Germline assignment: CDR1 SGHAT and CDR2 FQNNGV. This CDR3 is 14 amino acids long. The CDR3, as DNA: TGTGCCAGCAGCTTAGGTAGGGATTACAATGAGCAGTTCTTC. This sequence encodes CASSLGRDYNEQFF.

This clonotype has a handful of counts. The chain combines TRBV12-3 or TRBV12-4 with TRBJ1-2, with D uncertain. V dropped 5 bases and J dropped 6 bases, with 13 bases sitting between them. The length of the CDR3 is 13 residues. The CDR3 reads CASSLLSRDGYTF. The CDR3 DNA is TGTGCCAGCAGTCTCCTAAGTCGCGATGGCTACACCTTC.

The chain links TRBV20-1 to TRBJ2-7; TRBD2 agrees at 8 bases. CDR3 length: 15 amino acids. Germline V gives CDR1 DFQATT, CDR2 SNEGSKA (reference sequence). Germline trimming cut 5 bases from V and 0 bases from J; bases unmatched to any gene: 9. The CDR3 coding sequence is TGCAGTGCTGGCTATACTAGCGGAAGCTCCTACGAGCAGTACTTC. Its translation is CSAGYTSGSSYEQYF.

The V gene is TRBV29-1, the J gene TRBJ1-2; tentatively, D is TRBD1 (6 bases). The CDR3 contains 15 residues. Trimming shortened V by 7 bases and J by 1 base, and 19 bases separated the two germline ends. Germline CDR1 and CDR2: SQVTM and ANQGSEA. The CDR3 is CSDGQLLHLNYGYTF. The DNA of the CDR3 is TGCAGCGATGGACAGTTGCTTCATCTTAACTATGGCTACACCTTC.

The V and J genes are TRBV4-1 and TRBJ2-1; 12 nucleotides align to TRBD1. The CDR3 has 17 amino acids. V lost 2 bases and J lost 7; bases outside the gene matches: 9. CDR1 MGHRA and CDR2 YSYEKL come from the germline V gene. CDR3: CASSQRPGQGAKNEQFF. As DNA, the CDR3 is TGCGCCAGCAGCCAACGGCCGGGACAGGGGGCGAAAAATGAGCAGTTCTTC.

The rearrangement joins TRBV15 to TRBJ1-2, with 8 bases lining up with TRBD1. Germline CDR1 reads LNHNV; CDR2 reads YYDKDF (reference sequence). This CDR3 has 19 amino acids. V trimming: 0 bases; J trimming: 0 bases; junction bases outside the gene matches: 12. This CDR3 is CATSRDKTGQGSANYGYTF. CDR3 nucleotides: TGTGCCACCAGCAGAGATAAGACAGGACAGGGATCAGCTAACTATGGCTACACCTTC.

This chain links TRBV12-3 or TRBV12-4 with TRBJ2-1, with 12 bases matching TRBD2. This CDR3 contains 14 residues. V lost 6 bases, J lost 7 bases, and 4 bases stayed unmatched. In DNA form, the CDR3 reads TGTGCCAGCAGGACTAGCGGGAGTGGTAATGAGCAGTTCTTC. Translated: CASRTSGSGNEQFF.

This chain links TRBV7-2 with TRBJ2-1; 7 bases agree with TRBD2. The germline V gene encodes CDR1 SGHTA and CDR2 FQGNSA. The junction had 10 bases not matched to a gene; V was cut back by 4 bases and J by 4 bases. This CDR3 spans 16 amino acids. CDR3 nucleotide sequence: TGTGCCAGCAGCTATCTATGGGGAGGGGAATACAATGAGCAGTTCTTC. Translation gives CASSYLWGGEYNEQFF.

The CDR3 here is CATSDGDGWSGANVLTF. The CDR3 region has the DNA TGTGCCACCAGTGATGGAGACGGCTGGTCTGGGGCCAACGTCCTGACTTTC. The J gene is TRBJ2-6, the V gene TRBV24-1; D remains unclear. Germline CDR1 KGHDR, CDR2 SFDVKD. This CDR3 is built from 17 residues. The V and J ends lost 3 bases and 1 base respectively, with 12 bases between them.

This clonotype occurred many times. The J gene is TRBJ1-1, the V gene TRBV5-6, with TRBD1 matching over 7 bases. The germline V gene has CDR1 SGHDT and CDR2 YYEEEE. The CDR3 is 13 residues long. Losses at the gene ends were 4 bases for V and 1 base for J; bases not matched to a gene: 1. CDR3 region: CASSGTANTEAFF. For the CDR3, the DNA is TGTGCCAGCAGCGGGACAGCGAACACTGAAGCTTTCTTT.

CDR3 nucleotide sequence: TGTGCCAGCAGCTTAGCCCAGACTAGGTTGGGGATGTGGAATGAGCAGTTCTTC. Translated, it gives CASSLAQTRLGMWNEQFF. The chain is built from TRBV7-9 and TRBJ2-1; TRBD2 might be the D (6 bases). V lost 0 bases and J 7 bases, leaving 22 bases between the germline ends. The CDR3 has 18 residues. Germline CDR1 is SEHNR and CDR2 is FQNEAQ (reference sequence).

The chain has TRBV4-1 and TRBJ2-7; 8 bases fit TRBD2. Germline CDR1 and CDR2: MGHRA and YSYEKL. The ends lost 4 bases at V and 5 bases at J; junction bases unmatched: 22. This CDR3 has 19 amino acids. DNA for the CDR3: TGCGCCAGCAGCCCTACTGGGGGGCGGGAGGTCCCGCTTCGCCACGAGCAGTACTTC. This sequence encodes CASSPTGGREVPLRHEQYF.

The chain's CDR3 is CASSSHRRGRIYGYTF. In DNA, the CDR3 is TGTGCCAGCAGTTCCCACCGCAGGGGGAGGATCTATGGCTACACCTTC. The genes are TRBV27 and TRBJ1-2; 7 nucleotides match TRBD1. Losses at the gene ends were 4 bases for V and 4 bases for J; bases not matched to a gene: 12. This CDR3 contains 16 residues. From germline, CDR1 is MNHEY and CDR2 SMNVEV (reference sequence).

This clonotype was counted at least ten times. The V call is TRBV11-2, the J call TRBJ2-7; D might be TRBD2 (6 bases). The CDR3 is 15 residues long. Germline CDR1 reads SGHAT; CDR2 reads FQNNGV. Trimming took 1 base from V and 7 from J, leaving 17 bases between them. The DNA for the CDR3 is TGTGCCAGCAGCTTAGTCCTAGCGAGTCTTACGGAGCAGTACTTC. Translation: CASSLVLASLTEQYF.

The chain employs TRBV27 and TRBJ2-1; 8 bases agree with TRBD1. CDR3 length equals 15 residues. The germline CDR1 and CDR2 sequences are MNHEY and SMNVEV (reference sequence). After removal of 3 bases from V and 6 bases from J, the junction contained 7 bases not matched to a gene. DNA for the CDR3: TGTGCCAGCAGTTTGACCGACGACAGGGGCAATGAGCAGTTCTTC. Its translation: CASSLTDDRGNEQFF.

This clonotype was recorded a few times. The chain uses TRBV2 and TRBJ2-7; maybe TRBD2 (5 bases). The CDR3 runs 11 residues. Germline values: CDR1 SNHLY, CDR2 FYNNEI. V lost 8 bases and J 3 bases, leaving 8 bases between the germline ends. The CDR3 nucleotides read TGTGCCAGCGGACTTGACTACGAGCAGTACTTC. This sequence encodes CASGLDYEQYF.

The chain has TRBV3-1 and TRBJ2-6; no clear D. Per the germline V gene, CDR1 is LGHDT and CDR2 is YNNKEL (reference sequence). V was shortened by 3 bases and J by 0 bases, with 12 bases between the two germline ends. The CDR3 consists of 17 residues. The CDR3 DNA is TGTGCCAGCAGCCACTTCAATAGGGTCTCTGGGGCCAACGTCCTGACTTTC. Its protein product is CASSHFNRVSGANVLTF.